This T cell receptor beta chain was captured in a study of cytomegalovirus exposure and HLA in healthy donors. Study-level background: According to later analysis, the same platform produced the approximately 120 validation and approximately 630 first-cohort repertoires. Study outcomes and limitations: Across donors, most TCRs were seen rarely, yet some public ones were widespread. Reports credit the classifier with highly specific, highly sensitive diagnosis of cytomegalovirus status.

TCRdb's table, derived via immunoSEQ multiplex PCR, lists solely in-frame clones and lacks some. The data hold some 290,000 clones, with roughly 87% observed a single time. The donors were in the roughly 110-subject validation cohort; that cohort was separate from the 666-subject first cohort. With regard to this clone: What it binds is unknown.

Germline CDR1 LNHDA, CDR2 SQIVND (reference sequence). Trimming removed 5 bases from V and 5 bases from J; junction bases left unmatched: 12. The length of the CDR3 is 16 residues. V usage is TRBV19 and J usage is TRBJ2-5; 9 bases are a match to TRBD1. This TCR derives from a young man in good health and CMV-seronegative. The sequenced sample was PBMCs. This chain's CDR3 is CASSSRTGDVKETQYF. DNA of the CDR3: TGTGCCAGTAGTTCGAGGACAGGGGATGTGAAGGAGACCCAGTACTTC.